Listed below are T cell receptor beta chains from one sample, sequenced in a study of blood T cells in healthy people across ages. TCRdb independently ran MiXCR on the 5' RACE reads; one entry per CDR3 protein. The sample lists 600,000 to 650,000 distinct CDR3 sequences; roughly 50% were seen once. Sequencing was performed on blood. The receptor source for this set is a man in his fifties or sixties in good health. Both conserved end residues are part of each CDR3. The order of the fields is D gene, J gene, V gene, clone size, CDR3 protein, CDR3 DNA. The D gene is left open where the match is weak. For some rows the clone size is stated as once, few or many, or as a class when expanded; others skip it.

d_call: -; j_call: TRBJ2-7; v_call: TRBV4-1; clone_size: -; cdr3_aa: CASSRGLWEPYEQYF; cdr3_nt: TGCGCCAGCAGCCGAGGGTTGTGGGAGCCCTACGAGCAGTACTTC
d_call: -; j_call: TRBJ2-1; v_call: TRBV29-1; clone_size: -; cdr3_aa: CSVEEEGPGGLVGNEQFF; cdr3_nt: TGCAGCGTTGAGGAGGAGGGCCCAGGGGGACTAGTTGGGAATGAGCAGTTCTTC
d_call: TRBD2; j_call: TRBJ2-5; v_call: TRBV20-1; clone_size: few; cdr3_aa: CSAETSGPQETQYF; cdr3_nt: TGCAGTGCTGAGACTAGCGGCCCCCAAGAGACCCAGTACTTC
d_call: -; j_call: TRBJ1-2; v_call: TRBV10-2; clone_size: few; cdr3_aa: CASKPTGSSGYTF; cdr3_nt: TGCGCCAGCAAACCGACAGGTTCCTCTGGCTACACCTTC
d_call: TRBD1; j_call: TRBJ2-5; v_call: TRBV25-1; clone_size: -; cdr3_aa: CASSVGQPQETRYF; cdr3_nt: TGTGCCAGCAGTGTGGGACAGCCCCAAGAGACCCGGTACTTC
d_call: TRBD2; j_call: TRBJ2-1; v_call: TRBV13; clone_size: few; cdr3_aa: CASSLWASGGHNEQFF; cdr3_nt: TGTGCCAGCAGCTTATGGGCGAGCGGGGGCCACAATGAGCAGTTCTTC
d_call: -; j_call: TRBJ2-1; v_call: TRBV2; clone_size: -; cdr3_aa: CASSEERSSYNEQFF; cdr3_nt: TGTGCCAGCAGTGAAGAGCGGAGCTCCTACAATGAGCAGTTCTTC
d_call: TRBD2; j_call: TRBJ2-5; v_call: TRBV12-5; clone_size: -; cdr3_aa: CASGNDKRGAGETQYF; cdr3_nt: TGTGCTAGTGGAAATGACAAGCGGGGGGCAGGAGAGACCCAGTACTTC
d_call: TRBD2; j_call: TRBJ2-1; v_call: TRBV20-1; clone_size: -; cdr3_aa: CSATTTSGYNEQFF; cdr3_nt: TGCAGTGCCACAACGACTAGCGGCTACAATGAGCAGTTCTTC
d_call: -; j_call: TRBJ1-4; v_call: TRBV25-1; clone_size: -; cdr3_aa: CASSEIEGHRRVEKLFF; cdr3_nt: TGTGCCAGCAGTGAAATCGAAGGGCATAGGAGGGTGGAAAAACTGTTTTTT
d_call: TRBD2; j_call: TRBJ2-3; v_call: TRBV20-1; clone_size: -; cdr3_aa: CSARDPTSGGVDTQYF; cdr3_nt: TGCAGTGCTAGAGACCCGACTAGCGGGGGCGTCGATACGCAGTATTTT
d_call: -; j_call: TRBJ2-3; v_call: TRBV6-5; clone_size: -; cdr3_aa: CASRRVVGIPDTQYF; cdr3_nt: TGTGCCAGCAGAAGGGTGGTGGGGATACCAGATACGCAGTATTTT
d_call: -; j_call: TRBJ1-1; v_call: TRBV12-3/TRBV12-4; clone_size: -; cdr3_aa: CASSLGGVEAFF; cdr3_nt: TGTGCCAGCAGTTTAGGGGGGGTGGAAGCTTTCTTT
d_call: -; j_call: TRBJ2-5; v_call: TRBV6-4; clone_size: many; cdr3_aa: CASSARHGEETQYF; cdr3_nt: TGTGCCAGCAGTGCTCGGCACGGCGAGGAGACCCAGTACTTC
d_call: -; j_call: TRBJ2-7; v_call: TRBV28; clone_size: few; cdr3_aa: CASRGGGDSYEQYF; cdr3_nt: TGTGCCAGCAGGGGTGGCGGGGACTCCTACGAGCAGTACTTC
d_call: -; j_call: TRBJ2-6; v_call: TRBV27; clone_size: -; cdr3_aa: CASSEVWVTGANVLTF; cdr3_nt: TGTGCCAGCAGTGAAGTCTGGGTAACTGGGGCCAACGTCCTGACTTTC
d_call: -; j_call: TRBJ2-1; v_call: TRBV20-1; clone_size: once; cdr3_aa: CSARSSALAYNEQFF; cdr3_nt: TGCAGTGCTAGATCTAGCGCCCTCGCGTACAATGAGCAGTTCTTC
d_call: TRBD2; j_call: TRBJ2-1; v_call: TRBV6-5; clone_size: -; cdr3_aa: CATKLAGTTREQFF; cdr3_nt: TGTGCCACCAAACTAGCGGGGACTACACGGGAGCAGTTCTTC
d_call: TRBD1; j_call: TRBJ2-1; v_call: TRBV10-3; clone_size: -; cdr3_aa: CAIRKTGEGFYNEQFF; cdr3_nt: TGTGCCATCAGGAAGACAGGGGAAGGGTTCTACAATGAGCAGTTCTTC
d_call: TRBD2; j_call: TRBJ2-1; v_call: TRBV5-1; clone_size: once; cdr3_aa: CASSLGTSDSYNEQFF; cdr3_nt: TGCGCCAGCAGCCTAGGGACTAGCGACTCCTACAATGAGCAGTTCTTC
d_call: -; j_call: TRBJ2-5; v_call: TRBV29-1; clone_size: few; cdr3_aa: CSADSLQETQYF; cdr3_nt: TGCAGCGCTGACAGTTTACAAGAGACCCAGTACTTC
d_call: -; j_call: TRBJ1-1; v_call: TRBV29-1; clone_size: -; cdr3_aa: CSVEGSGFTEAFF; cdr3_nt: TGCAGCGTTGAAGGATCAGGGTTTACTGAAGCTTTCTTT
d_call: TRBD1; j_call: TRBJ2-2; v_call: TRBV11-2; clone_size: -; cdr3_aa: CASGGQGGDTGELFF; cdr3_nt: TGTGCCAGCGGAGGACAGGGAGGCGACACCGGGGAGCTGTTTTTT
d_call: TRBD2; j_call: TRBJ2-5; v_call: TRBV27; clone_size: -; cdr3_aa: CASSRGLAGGPQETQYF; cdr3_nt: TGTGCCAGCAGCCGAGGACTAGCGGGGGGACCACAAGAGACCCAGTACTTC
d_call: -; j_call: TRBJ1-2; v_call: TRBV6-5; clone_size: -; cdr3_aa: CASRPSEGGTGYTF; cdr3_nt: TGTGCCAGCAGGCCCTCTGAGGGGGGGACTGGCTACACCTTC
d_call: -; j_call: TRBJ2-7; v_call: TRBV20-1; clone_size: -; cdr3_aa: CSAKKGEEQYF; cdr3_nt: TGCAGTGCGAAAAAGGGGGAGGAGCAGTACTTC
d_call: -; j_call: TRBJ2-5; v_call: TRBV7-9; clone_size: -; cdr3_aa: CASSLVLSSQETQYF; cdr3_nt: TGTGCCAGCAGCTTAGTGCTCAGCAGCCAAGAGACCCAGTACTTC
d_call: -; j_call: TRBJ2-2; v_call: TRBV29-1; clone_size: few; cdr3_aa: CSVAGGPNTGELFF; cdr3_nt: TGCAGCGTTGCCGGGGGGCCGAACACCGGGGAGCTGTTTTTT
d_call: TRBD2; j_call: TRBJ2-3; v_call: TRBV14; clone_size: once; cdr3_aa: CASSQDRGTSVDTQYF; cdr3_nt: TGTGCCAGCAGCCAAGATCGAGGTACTAGCGTAGATACGCAGTATTTT
d_call: TRBD2; j_call: TRBJ2-1; v_call: TRBV6-1; clone_size: -; cdr3_aa: CASSESGRGGEQFF; cdr3_nt: TGTGCCAGCAGTGAATCCGGCCGGGGGGGTGAGCAGTTCTTC
d_call: TRBD1; j_call: TRBJ2-7; v_call: TRBV7-9; clone_size: -; cdr3_aa: CASSFRGGTGYEQYF; cdr3_nt: TGTGCCAGCAGCTTCAGAGGGGGGACAGGATACGAGCAGTACTTC
d_call: TRBD2; j_call: TRBJ2-1; v_call: TRBV29-1; clone_size: -; cdr3_aa: CTVWLAGNNEQFF; cdr3_nt: TGCACCGTCTGGCTAGCGGGCAACAATGAGCAGTTCTTC
d_call: -; j_call: TRBJ2-1; v_call: TRBV7-9; clone_size: -; cdr3_aa: CASSEPGAGKNEQFF; cdr3_nt: TGTGCCAGCAGCGAACCGGGGGCAGGGAAGAATGAGCAGTTCTTC
d_call: -; j_call: TRBJ2-3; v_call: TRBV20-1; clone_size: -; cdr3_aa: CSAREGVTQYF; cdr3_nt: TGCAGTGCTAGGGAAGGAGTGACGCAGTATTTT
d_call: TRBD2; j_call: TRBJ2-5; v_call: TRBV10-3; clone_size: few; cdr3_aa: CAIQRGDQETQYF; cdr3_nt: TGTGCCATCCAGCGGGGGGACCAAGAGACCCAGTACTTC
d_call: TRBD1; j_call: TRBJ2-3; v_call: TRBV6-5; clone_size: few; cdr3_aa: CATRDSNTDTQYF; cdr3_nt: TGTGCCACCCGGGACAGCAACACAGATACGCAGTATTTT
d_call: TRBD2; j_call: TRBJ2-1; v_call: TRBV5-1; clone_size: -; cdr3_aa: CASSLAGDGPYNEQFF; cdr3_nt: TGCGCCAGCAGCTTAGCGGGGGATGGCCCCTACAATGAGCAGTTCTTC
d_call: -; j_call: TRBJ1-1; v_call: TRBV29-1; clone_size: few; cdr3_aa: CSATVALNTEAFF; cdr3_nt: TGCAGCGCGACAGTTGCTTTGAACACTGAAGCTTTCTTT
d_call: TRBD1; j_call: TRBJ2-1; v_call: TRBV5-1; clone_size: -; cdr3_aa: CASSPSRDRGNEQFF; cdr3_nt: TGCGCCAGCAGCCCGAGTCGGGACAGGGGAAATGAGCAGTTCTTC
d_call: -; j_call: TRBJ2-1; v_call: TRBV5-1; clone_size: -; cdr3_aa: CASSRGAGSHEQFF; cdr3_nt: TGCGCCAGCAGCCGGGGGGCTGGGTCCCATGAGCAGTTCTTC
d_call: -; j_call: TRBJ1-1; v_call: TRBV12-3/TRBV12-4; clone_size: -; cdr3_aa: CASSSGVSEAFF; cdr3_nt: TGTGCCAGCAGTTCAGGGGTATCTGAAGCTTTCTTT